The entry that follows covers one TCR beta chain sequence. Its antigen remains unknown. Sequencing was performed with immunoSEQ multiplex PCR; in TCRdb, only in-frame clones are kept and a portion is missing. This sample yields about 30,000 clones, of which more than 70% are seen a single time; 10% to 15% belongs to the top ten. Looked up from germline, CDR1 is MNHEY and CDR2 is SVGAGI. V was trimmed by 7 bases and J by 1 base, leaving 16 bases between them. The CDR3 runs 15 residues. The data belong to a study of T cells in localized non-small cell lung cancer. Study findings and constraints: Appearing in adjacent lung were a median roughly 60 of the top 100 tumor clones. There was an association of higher blood T cell density with longer overall survival. Because only a single region of the tumor was sequenced, heterogeneity remains possible. Peak T cell clonality was found in uninvolved adjacent lung, exceeding tumor.

This TCR came from a female donor of 60 years or more with stage III squamous cell lung carcinoma. Sequencing used peripheral blood, obtained before any cancer treatment. The chain uses TRBV6-5 and TRBJ2-5; TRBD2 might be the D (7 bases). The CDR3 DNA is TGTGCCAGCACCCGCCGGAGGGGGGGCCAAGAGACCCAGTACTTC. The encoded protein is CASTRRRGGQETQYF.